This TCR beta chain comes out of a study of blood T cell repertoires in COVID-19. Study-level background: Nucleic acid was either cDNA or gDNA, and it came from T cells, B-cell-depleted T cells, or PBMCs.

Measured with immunoSEQ multiplex PCR; TCRdb has only the in-frame clones, and not every one. Among roughly 250,000 clones listed, approximately 90% were seen once. CDR3 length equals 14 residues. The germline V gene encodes CDR1 LNHDA and CDR2 SQIVND (reference sequence). The J segment lost 0 bases and the V segment lost 9 bases, leaving 6 bases of the junction unmatched. Sample: PBMCs or T cells enriched from blood (not recorded which). The gene calls are TRBV19 and TRBJ2-3; 7 bases agree with TRBD1. This TCR derives from a woman between 40 and 50 years old with acute COVID-19. CDR3 bases: TGTGCCAGCACCGACAGGGCTAGCACAGATACGCAGTATTTT. Translation gives CASTDRASTDTQYF.